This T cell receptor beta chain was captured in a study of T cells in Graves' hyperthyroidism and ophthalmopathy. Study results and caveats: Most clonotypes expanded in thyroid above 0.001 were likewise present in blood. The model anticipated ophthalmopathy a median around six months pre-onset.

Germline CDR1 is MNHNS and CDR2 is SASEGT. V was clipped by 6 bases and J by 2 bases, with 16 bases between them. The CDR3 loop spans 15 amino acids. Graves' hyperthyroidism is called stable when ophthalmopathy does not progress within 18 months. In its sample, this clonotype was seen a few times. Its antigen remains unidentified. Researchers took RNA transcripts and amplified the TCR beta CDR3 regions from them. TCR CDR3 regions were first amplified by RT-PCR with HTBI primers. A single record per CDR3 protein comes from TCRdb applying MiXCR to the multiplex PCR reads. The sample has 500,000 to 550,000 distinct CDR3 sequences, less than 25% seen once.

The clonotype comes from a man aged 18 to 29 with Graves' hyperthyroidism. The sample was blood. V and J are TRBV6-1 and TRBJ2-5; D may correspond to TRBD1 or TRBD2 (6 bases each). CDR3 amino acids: CASRGGLAAQETQYF. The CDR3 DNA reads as TGTGCCAGCAGAGGGGGGTTAGCGGCACAAGAGACCCAGTACTTC.